This record covers a single T cell receptor beta chain. This sample stems from a study of patients and donors after allogeneic stem cell transplantation. Germline values: CDR1 KGHSH, CDR2 LQKENI. The CDR3 consists of 16 residues. V lost 3 bases and J 1 base, leaving 13 bases between the germline ends. From the RT-PCR reads, TCRdb called clonotypes with MiXCR, one entry per CDR3 protein. This sample has about 960,000 distinct CDR3 sequences; 18% occur once, and the top ten carry around 6%. The chain links TRBV18 to TRBJ1-5; D might be TRBD1 (5 bases). The TCR comes from a human donor who was either an allogeneic HSCT recipient or a stem cell or donor lymphocyte infusion donor (not recorded which). It is not recorded whose cells these are; they may come from a transplant donor. Sequencing input: blood, either unsorted or a sorted T cell fraction (not recorded which). The CDR3 protein is CASSPGQGPSNQPQHF. The CDR3 DNA sequence: TGTGCCAGCTCACCTGGGCAGGGCCCCAGCAATCAGCCCCAGCATTTT.